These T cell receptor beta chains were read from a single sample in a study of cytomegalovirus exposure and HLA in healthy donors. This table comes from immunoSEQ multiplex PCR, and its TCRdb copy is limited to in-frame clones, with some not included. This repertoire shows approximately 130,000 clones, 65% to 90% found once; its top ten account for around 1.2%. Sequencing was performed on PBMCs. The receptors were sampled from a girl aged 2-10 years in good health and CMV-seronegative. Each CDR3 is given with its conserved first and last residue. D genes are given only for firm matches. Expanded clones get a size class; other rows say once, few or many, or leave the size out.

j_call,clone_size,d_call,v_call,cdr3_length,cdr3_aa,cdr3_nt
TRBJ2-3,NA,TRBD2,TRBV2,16,CAGRTSGKPGTDTQYF,TGTGCCGGCCGGACTAGCGGGAAGCCGGGCACAGATACGCAGTATTTT
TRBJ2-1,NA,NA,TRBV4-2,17,CASSQVPFPGPAGEQFF,TGTGCCAGCAGCCAAGTCCCCTTCCCGGGACCAGCGGGTGAGCAGTTCTTC
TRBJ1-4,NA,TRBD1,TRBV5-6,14,CASSPGQGEGKLFF,TGTGCCAGCAGCCCGGGACAGGGTGAGGGAAAACTGTTTTTT
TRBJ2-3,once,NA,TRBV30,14,CASLGGGRADTQYF,TGTGCCTCTCTAGGGGGGGGGAGGGCAGATACGCAGTATTTT
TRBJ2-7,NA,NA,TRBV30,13,CAWSVGRGYEQYF,TGTGCCTGGAGTGTGGGAAGGGGCTACGAGCAGTACTTC
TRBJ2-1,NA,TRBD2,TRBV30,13,CAWTREPADEQFF,TGTGCCTGGACGCGGGAGCCCGCGGATGAGCAGTTCTTC
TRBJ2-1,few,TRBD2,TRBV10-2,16,CASSFWTSGGNNEQFF,TGCGCCAGCAGTTTTTGGACTAGCGGGGGAAACAATGAGCAGTTCTTC
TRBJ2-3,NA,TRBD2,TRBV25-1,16,CASSQRTSSGTDTQYF,TGTGCCAGCAGTCAACGGACTAGTTCTGGGACAGATACGCAGTATTTT
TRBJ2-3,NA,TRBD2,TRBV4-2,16,CASSQVGSGGQDTQYF,TGTGCCAGCAGCCAAGTAGGTTCGGGGGGGCAGGATACGCAGTATTTT
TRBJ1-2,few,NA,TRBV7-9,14,CASSLLDSVYGYTF,TGTGCCAGCAGCTTACTGGACAGTGTCTATGGCTACACCTTC
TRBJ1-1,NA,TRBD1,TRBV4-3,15,CASSQANRGRTEAFF,TGCGCCAGCAGCCAAGCAAACAGGGGGAGAACTGAAGCTTTCTTT
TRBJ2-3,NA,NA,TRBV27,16,CASSWVGTRATDTQYF,TGTGCCAGCAGTTGGGTTGGGACTCGCGCGACAGATACGCAGTATTTT
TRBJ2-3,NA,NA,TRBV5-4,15,CASSFQIANTDTQYF,TGTGCCAGCAGCTTTCAAATAGCGAACACAGATACGCAGTATTTT
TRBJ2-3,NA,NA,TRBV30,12,CAHSGNTDTQYF,TGTGCCCATAGCGGCAACACAGATACGCAGTATTTT
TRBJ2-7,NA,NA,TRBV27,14,CASRVQGRSYEQYF,TGTGCCAGCCGCGTTCAGGGGCGATCCTACGAGCAGTACTTC
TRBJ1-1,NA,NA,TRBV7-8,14,CASSPDNLNTEAFF,TGTGCCAGCAGCCCTGACAACCTGAACACTGAAGCTTTCTTT
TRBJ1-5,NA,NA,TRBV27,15,CASSFWGEGNQPQHF,TGTGCCAGCAGTTTTTGGGGAGAAGGCAATCAGCCCCAGCATTTT
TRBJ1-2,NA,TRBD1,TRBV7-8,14,CASNPGQAGGGYTF,TGTGCCAGCAATCCGGGACAGGCCGGGGGGGGCTACACCTTC
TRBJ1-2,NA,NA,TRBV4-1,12,CASSQDEENYTF,TGCGCCAGCAGCCAAGATGAAGAGAACTACACCTTC
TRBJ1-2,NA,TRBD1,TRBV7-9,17,CASSFLPEGQGVSGYTF,TGTGCCAGCAGCTTTTTGCCAGAGGGACAGGGGGTGAGTGGCTACACCTTC
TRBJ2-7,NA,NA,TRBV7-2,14,CASSLGGPGYEQYF,TGTGCCAGCAGCTTAGGCGGGCCAGGCTACGAGCAGTACTTC